This T cell receptor (beta chain) originates from a study of a mutant IDH1 vaccine in newly diagnosed glioma. Across the whole study: The study started vaccination 4-6 weeks after radiotherapy alone, or with temozolomide cycles. Patients got radiotherapy, temozolomide, or both beforehand, and most got both. There were approximately 60% males and approximately 38% females among treated patients, whose mean age was roughly 40 years.

The assay was immunoSEQ multiplex PCR, and TCRdb's table has in-frame clones only and misses some. The sample has approximately 35,000 clones; about 93% are singletons. Comment on this clone: What it binds is unknown.

Time point noted: week 47, end of study. Doses consisted of 300 ug of mutant IDH1 20-mer peptide each, paired with topical imiquimod. Overall study findings and caveats: It seemed that pseudoprogression was not linked to changes in the top peripheral T cell clonotypes.

V shed 8 bases and J 4 bases; nucleotides not matched to a gene: 5. Germline V gene lookup returns CDR1 SGHRS and CDR2 YFSETQ. The CDR3 totals 13 residues. This sequence was found in a woman between 35 and 50 years old with glioma. The sequencing used PBMCs, collected from a glioma patient whose treatment included an IDH1 peptide vaccine. The chain has TRBV5-1 and TRBJ2-2, with 7 nucleotides matching TRBD1. The CDR3 coding sequence is TGCGCCAGTGGGACAGCCGGCACCGGGGAGCTGTTTTTT. It is translated as CASGTAGTGELFF. Supplemented by reference TRBV5-1 and TRBJ2-2, the full variable domain reads KAGVTQTPRYLIKTRGQQVTLSCSPISGHRSVSWYQQTPGQGLQFLFEYFSETQRNKGNFPGRFSGRQFSNSRSEMNVSTLELGDSALYLCASGTAGTGELFFGEGSRLTVL.